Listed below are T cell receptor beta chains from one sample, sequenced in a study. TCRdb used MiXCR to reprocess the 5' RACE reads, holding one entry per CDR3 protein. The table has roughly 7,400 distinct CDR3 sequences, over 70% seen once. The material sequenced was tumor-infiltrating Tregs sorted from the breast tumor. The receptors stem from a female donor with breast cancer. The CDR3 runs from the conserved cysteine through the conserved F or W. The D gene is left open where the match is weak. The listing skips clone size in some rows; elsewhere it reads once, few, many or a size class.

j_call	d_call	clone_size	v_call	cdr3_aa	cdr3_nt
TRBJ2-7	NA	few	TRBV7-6	CASSKGANTYEQYF	TGTGCCAGCTCCAAAGGGGCGAATACCTACGAGCAGTACTTC
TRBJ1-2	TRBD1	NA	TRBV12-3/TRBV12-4	CASSLTGGAYGYTF	TGTGCCAGCAGTTTAACAGGGGGCGCGTATGGCTACACCTTC
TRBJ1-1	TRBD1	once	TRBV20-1	CSAKVGQGGTEAFF	TGCAGTGCCAAAGTGGGACAGGGTGGCACTGAAGCTTTCTTT
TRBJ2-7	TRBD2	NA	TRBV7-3	CASGRGGLAGNYEQYF	TGTGCCAGCGGCCGGGGTGGACTAGCGGGCAACTACGAGCAGTACTTC
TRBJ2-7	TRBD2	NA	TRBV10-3	CAISEGTSGTYEQYF	TGTGCCATCAGTGAGGGGACTAGCGGTACCTACGAGCAGTACTTC
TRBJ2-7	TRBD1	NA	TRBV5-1	CASSLSTGGSYEQYF	TGCGCCAGCAGCCTCTCGACAGGGGGCTCCTACGAGCAGTACTTC
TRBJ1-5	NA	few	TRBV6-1	CATREGNQPQHF	TGTGCCACACGGGAGGGTAATCAGCCCCAGCATTTT
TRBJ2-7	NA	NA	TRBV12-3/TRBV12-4	CASSTGTYEQYF	TGTGCCAGCAGTACGGGGACCTACGAGCAGTACTTC
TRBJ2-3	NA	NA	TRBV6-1	CASSRGSTDTQYF	TGTGCCAGCAGTCGGGGTAGCACAGATACGCAGTATTTT
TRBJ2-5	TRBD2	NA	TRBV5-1	CASSTGTTQETQYF	TGCGCCAGCAGCACCGGGACTACTCAAGAGACCCAGTACTTC
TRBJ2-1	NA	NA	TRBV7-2	CASSFNGGNEQFF	TGTGCCAGCAGCTTTAACGGGGGTAATGAGCAGTTCTTC
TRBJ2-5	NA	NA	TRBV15	CATSVGDSTQETQYF	TGTGCCACCAGCGTCGGTGACAGTACCCAAGAGACCCAGTACTTC
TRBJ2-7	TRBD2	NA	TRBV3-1	CASSQDASGYEQYF	TGTGCCAGCAGCCAAGATGCTAGCGGCTACGAGCAGTACTTC
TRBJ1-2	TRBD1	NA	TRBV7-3	CASSPGPYEGAGYGYTF	TGTGCCAGCAGTCCCGGCCCGTACGAGGGGGCGGGCTATGGCTACACCTTC
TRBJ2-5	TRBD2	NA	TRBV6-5	CASSSDSGTSGGFETQYF	TGTGCCAGCAGTTCAGATTCCGGGACTAGCGGGGGGTTTGAGACCCAGTACTTC
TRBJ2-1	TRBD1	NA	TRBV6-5	CASSTRRSLTGQGASISYNEQFF	TGTGCCAGCAGTACCCGGCGATCGTTGACGGGACAGGGGGCTTCAATCTCCTACAATGAGCAGTTCTTC
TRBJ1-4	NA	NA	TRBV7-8	CASSLASEKLFF	TGTGCCAGCAGCTTAGCGTCTGAAAAACTGTTTTTT
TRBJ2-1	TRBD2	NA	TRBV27	CASSLRRAGAIQGEQFF	TGTGCCAGCAGCCTAAGGAGAGCGGGAGCAATCCAAGGGGAGCAGTTCTTC
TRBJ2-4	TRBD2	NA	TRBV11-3	CASSLDSGTSGIQYF	TGTGCCAGCAGCTTAGACTCCGGGACTAGCGGGATTCAGTACTTC
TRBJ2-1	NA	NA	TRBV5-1	CASSLRQDYNEQFF	TGCGCCAGCAGCTTGCGACAGGACTACAATGAGCAGTTCTTC
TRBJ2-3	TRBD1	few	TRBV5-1	CASSSHAGGYEDTQYF	TGCGCCAGCAGCTCTCACGCAGGGGGCTATGAAGATACGCAGTATTTT
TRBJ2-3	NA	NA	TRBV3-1	CASSHEGTDTQYF	TGTGCCAGCAGCCATGAGGGCACAGATACGCAGTATTTT
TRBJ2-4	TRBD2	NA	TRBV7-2	CASSPLAGAYF	TGTGCCAGCAGCCCACTAGCGGGGGCATACTTC
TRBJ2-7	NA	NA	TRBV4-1	CASSQEGAGTYEQYF	TGCGCCAGCAGCCAAGAAGGAGCGGGCACCTACGAGCAGTACTTC
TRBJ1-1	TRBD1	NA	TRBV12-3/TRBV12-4	CASSTTGPEAFF	TGTGCCAGCAGCACGACAGGGCCTGAAGCTTTCTTT
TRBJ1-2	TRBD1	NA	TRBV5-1	CASSWDSYGYTF	TGCGCCAGCAGCTGGGACAGTTATGGCTACACCTTC
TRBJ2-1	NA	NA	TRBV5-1	CASSLIGGVDEQFF	TGCGCCAGCAGCTTGATTGGGGGAGTGGACGAGCAGTTCTTC
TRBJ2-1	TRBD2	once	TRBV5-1	CASSSGLAGDGNEQFF	TGCGCCAGCAGCTCGGGACTAGCGGGAGACGGAAATGAGCAGTTCTTC
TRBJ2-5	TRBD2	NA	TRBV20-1	CSAMPSGRETQYF	TGCAGTGCCATGCCTAGCGGGAGAGAGACCCAGTACTTC
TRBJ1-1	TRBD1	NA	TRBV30	CAWSVQGGRGTEAFF	TGTGCCTGGAGTGTACAGGGGGGCAGAGGCACTGAAGCTTTCTTT
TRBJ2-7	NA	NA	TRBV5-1	CASSEGTIYEQYF	TGCGCCAGCAGCGAGGGAACCATCTACGAGCAGTACTTC
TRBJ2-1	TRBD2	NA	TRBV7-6	CASSPGLAGTNEQFF	TGTGCCAGCAGCCCTGGACTAGCGGGGACCAATGAGCAGTTCTTC
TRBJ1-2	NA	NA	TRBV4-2	CASSQDRNWYGYTF	TGTGCCAGCAGCCAAGACCGGAATTGGTATGGCTACACCTTC
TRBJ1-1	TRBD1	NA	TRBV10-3	CAIRSGTGYTEAFF	TGTGCCATCAGGTCCGGGACAGGGTATACTGAAGCTTTCTTT
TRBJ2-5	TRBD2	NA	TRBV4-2	CASSQEGQRGGRETQYF	TGTGCCAGCAGCCAAGAAGGGCAGCGGGGGGGCCGAGAGACCCAGTACTTC
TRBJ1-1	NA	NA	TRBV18	CASSPEQDTEAFF	TGTGCCAGCTCACCCGAACAAGATACTGAAGCTTTCTTT
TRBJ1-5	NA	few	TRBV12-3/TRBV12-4	CASSAYKTGGGNQPQHF	TGTGCCAGCAGCGCCTACAAGACCGGCGGGGGCAATCAGCCCCAGCATTTT
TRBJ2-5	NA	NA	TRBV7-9	CASSFGGEETQYF	TGTGCCAGCAGCTTCGGTGGGGAGGAGACCCAGTACTTC
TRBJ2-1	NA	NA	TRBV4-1	CASSQVYSGEQFF	TGCGCCAGCAGCCAAGTTTATAGCGGTGAGCAGTTCTTC
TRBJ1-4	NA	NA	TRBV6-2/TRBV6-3	CASSPRDGDEKLFF	TGTGCCAGCAGCCCCCGGGACGGAGATGAAAAACTGTTTTTT
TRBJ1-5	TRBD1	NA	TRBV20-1	CSAGQGKNQPQHF	TGCAGCGCGGGACAGGGGAAAAATCAGCCCCAGCATTTT